This T cell receptor (beta chain) was recovered during a study of blood T cell repertoires in COVID-19. This CDR3 region has 14 residues. The germline V gene has CDR1 SEHNR and CDR2 FQNEAQ (reference sequence). The V and J ends lost 5 bases and 0 bases respectively, with 10 bases between them. TCRdb's table, derived via immunoSEQ multiplex PCR, lists solely in-frame clones and lacks some. In the table there are 100,000 to 150,000 clones, around 85% of which are singletons. The chain has TRBV7-9 and TRBJ1-1; a weak D match, TRBD1 (5 bases). The material sequenced was peripheral blood. The sequence was collected from a woman of 80 years or more with COVID-19, enrolled during active disease. The CDR3 spells CASSLGQVNTEAFF. CDR3 in DNA: TGTGCCAGCAGCCTGGGGCAGGTGAACACTGAAGCTTTCTTT.